The sequence of this T cell receptor (beta chain) was determined in a study of T cell repertoires in cytomegalovirus infection. Study-level background: CMV infection plus the matching HLA type was flagged by public TCR beta signatures. Study-wide findings and caveats: Frequencies of public TCR beta families were cumulated, and this identified carriers of CMV plus the relevant HLA. Dominant in the ex vivo response were TCR beta clonotypes restricted by HLA-C and specific for CMV.

TCRdb recomputed calls from the reads with MiXCR, one row per CDR3 protein. The data contain about 740,000 distinct CDR3 sequences, approximately 40% of them singletons. On this clonotype itself: Its cognate antigen is unknown.

V was clipped by 0 bases and J by 7 bases, with 13 bases between them. The CDR3 totals 14 residues. The germline V gene encodes CDR1 DFQATT and CDR2 SNEGSKA (reference sequence). The chain uses TRBV20-1 and TRBJ1-3, with D possibly matching TRBD1 (6 bases). The receptor was isolated from a human donor in good health (CMV status not recorded). Some clones in this sample may be carry-over from other donors' samples. The material sequenced was PBMCs. This CDR3 reads CSARDLVGANTIYF. CDR3 nucleotide sequence: TGCAGTGCTAGAGATCTAGTGGGGGCGAACACCATATATTTT.